These 30 T cell receptor beta chains share one sample of origin, sequenced in a study of Ad26.COV2.S vaccination and SARS-CoV-2 variants. Treatment noted: some 20 received Ad26.COV2.S at low or high dose, single or two shots; roughly five received placebo; per-sample allocation not given. At day 63 after the first vaccine or placebo injection, samples were drawn. TCRdb keeps only in-frame clones here, not all; method: immunoSEQ multiplex PCR. The table includes about 420,000 clones, around nine tenths detected once. The sequenced sample was peripheral blood, obtained in a trial of Ad26.COV2.S vaccine versus placebo. Receptor source: a person aged 18-60 years who received the Ad26.COV2.S COVID-19 vaccine or a placebo.

CDR3 in amino acids: CASSQEWAGGKDTQYF. The DNA of the CDR3 is TGCGCCAGCAGCCAAGAATGGGCGGGGGGGAAAGATACGCAGTATTTT. V and J are TRBV4-3 and TRBJ2-3, with 9 positions matching TRBD2. The V gene's germline CDR1 is LGHNA and CDR2 YSLEER. V dropped 0 bases and J dropped 5; count of bases not matched to a gene: 6. There are 16 residues in the CDR3.

The J gene is TRBJ1-2, the V gene TRBV12-3 or TRBV12-4; no clear D gene. This CDR3 region has 13 residues. V lost 3 bases to trimming and J lost 2 bases, with 7 bases between them. The CDR3 DNA reads TGTGCCAGCAGTTTGGCAGAAAACTATGGCTACACCTTC. This codes for CASSLAENYGYTF.

This chain joins TRBV6-1 and TRBJ2-3; TRBD1 aligns across 9 bases. The CDR3 covers 19 residues. Germline trimming cut 1 base from V and 3 bases from J; bases unmatched to any gene: 14. Germline V gene lookup returns CDR1 MNHNS and CDR2 SASEGT. The CDR3 reads CASSEVGERQGDRTDTQYF. For the CDR3, the DNA is TGTGCCAGCAGTGAAGTGGGGGAAAGACAGGGGGATCGGACAGATACGCAGTATTTT.

This clone was found a few times. The chain recombines TRBV28 with TRBJ2-1; a weak D match, TRBD2 (6 bases). The ends were cut back, 3 bases at V and 6 bases at J, with 12 bases in the middle. The germline V gene encodes CDR1 MDHEN and CDR2 SYDVKM. The CDR3 extends over 14 amino acids. CDR3 DNA: TGTGCCAGCAGTTTCTACGGGGGTGCCAATGAGCAGTTCTTC. It codes for CASSFYGGANEQFF. Full variable domain (rest looked up from reference TRBV28 and TRBJ2-1): DVKVTQSSRYLVKRTGEKVFLECVQDMDHENMFWYRQDPGLGLRLIYFSYDVKMKEKGDIPEGYSVSREKKERFSLILESASTNQTSMYLCASSFYGGANEQFFGPGTRLTVL.

The chain combines TRBV6-2 or TRBV6-3 with TRBJ2-1; TRBD1 aligns across 8 bases. The V and J ends lost 6 bases and 2 bases, in that order; junction bases with no gene match: 9. CDR3 length equals 16 residues. Germline V gives CDR1 MNHEY, CDR2 SVGEGT. The CDR3 sequence is CASSRLRDRPYNEQFF. Here the CDR3 DNA reads TGTGCCAGCAGCCGACTCCGGGACAGGCCCTACAATGAGCAGTTCTTC.

V is TRBV20-1 and J is TRBJ2-3, with 8 bases fitting TRBD2. The CDR3 runs to 15 residues. J lost 2 bases, V lost 3 bases, and 7 bases had no gene match. Germline V lookup: CDR1 DFQATT, CDR2 SNEGSKA (reference sequence). The CDR3 DNA reads as TGCAGTGCTAGTTACCGAGCGGGGGACACAGATACGCAGTATTTT. It translates to CSASYRAGDTDTQYF.

V and J are TRBV7-3 and TRBJ2-3; no clear D. Germline V gene lookup returns CDR1 SGHTA and CDR2 FQGTGA. V dropped 7 bases and J dropped 3 bases, with 11 bases sitting between them. CDR3 length: 13 residues. The CDR3 DNA reads TGTGCCAGCACAGACACCCAGACAGATACGCAGTATTTT. This translates into CASTDTQTDTQYF.

This rearrangement joins TRBV6-6 to TRBJ2-7; 9 bases match TRBD1. V dropped 1 base and J dropped 6; count of bases not matched to a gene: 10. The CDR3 runs to 16 residues. CDR1 MNHNY and CDR2 SVGAGI come from the germline V gene (reference sequence). The CDR3 bases are TGTGCCAGCAGTTACTTAACCGGGACAGGGAATGTCGAGCAGTACTTC. Protein: CASSYLTGTGNVEQYF.

V usage is TRBV9 and J usage is TRBJ1-2; D is unresolved. The ends were cut back, 0 bases at V and 0 bases at J, with 6 bases in the middle. The CDR3 covers 14 residues. The germline V gene encodes CDR1 SGDLS and CDR2 YYNGEE. Here the CDR3 reads CASSVGGSNYGYTF. Written as DNA, the CDR3 is TGTGCCAGCAGCGTAGGCGGTTCTAACTATGGCTACACCTTC.

The chain joins TRBV11-2 to TRBJ2-5, with 8 bases identical to TRBD2. The CDR3 covers 15 residues. Germline V gives CDR1 SGHAT, CDR2 FQNNGV. J was trimmed by 2 bases and V by 5 bases; bases with no gene match: 7. CDR3 region: CASSPGGAGQETQYF. DNA for the CDR3: TGTGCCAGCAGCCCCGGGGGGGCGGGTCAAGAGACCCAGTACTTC.

V is TRBV4-3 and J is TRBJ2-7, with 8 bases identical to TRBD1. Germline CDR1 is LGHNA and CDR2 is YSLEER. Trimming cost V 1 base and J 2 bases; bases outside gene matches: 7. This CDR3 comprises 16 residues. The CDR3 DNA sequence: TGCGCCAGCAGCCAAGTCCCGGGGACAGGACCCTACGAGCAGTACTTC. Protein sequence: CASSQVPGTGPYEQYF.

The chain has TRBV15 and TRBJ2-2; D possibly corresponds to TRBD2 (6 bases). Germline CDR1 is LNHNV and CDR2 is YYDKDF (reference sequence). The CDR3 contains 17 residues. V was trimmed by 1 base and J by 1 base, leaving 13 bases between them. The CDR3 DNA is TGTGCCACCAGCAGAGTAGGCGGGGCCCAGAACACCGGGGAGCTGTTTTTT. This gives the protein CATSRVGGAQNTGELFF.

The CDR3 sequence is CASSLGQGNTIYF. The CDR3 nucleotides are TGTGCCAGCAGCTTGGGGCAGGGAAACACCATATATTTT. V is TRBV13 and J is TRBJ1-3; D may be TRBD1 (5 bases). The V end was cut by 3 bases, the J end by 4 bases, with 7 bases between. The germline V gene has CDR1 PRHDT and CDR2 FYEKMQ (reference sequence). The CDR3 consists of 13 residues.

This chain connects TRBV30 to TRBJ2-3; no reliable D call. V lost 3 bases to trimming and J lost 0 bases, with 13 bases between them. The CDR3 consists of 15 residues. Germline V gene data show CDR1 as GTSNPN and CDR2 as SVGIG (reference sequence). CDR3 DNA: TGTGCCTGGAGCGTGGATCCAACCAGCACAGATACGCAGTATTTT. It encodes CAWSVDPTSTDTQYF.

V gene TRBV28 combines with J gene TRBJ1-4, with D uncertain. Looked up from germline, CDR1 is MDHEN and CDR2 is SYDVKM. V was cut by 5 bases and J by 7 bases, with 17 bases left in between. The CDR3 has 15 residues. This CDR3 reads CASSKAGEVGEKLFF. CDR3 sequence (DNA): TGTGCCAGCAGTAAAGCCGGGGAGGTTGGTGAAAAACTGTTTTTT.

The J gene is TRBJ2-7, the V gene TRBV5-4, with D possibly TRBD1 on 6 matching bases. The V and J ends lost 5 bases and 2 bases respectively, with 14 bases between them. This CDR3 is 14 amino acids long. Germline V gene data show CDR1 as SGHNT and CDR2 as YYREEE (reference sequence). The CDR3 DNA reads TGTGCCAGCAGTCTACAGGGTTGGACCTACGAGCAGTACTTC. Amino acid sequence: CASSLQGWTYEQYF.

The chain carries TRBV4-1 and TRBJ1-1; 9 positions match TRBD1. Germline CDR1 MGHRA, CDR2 YSYEKL. This CDR3 spans 15 amino acids. V gave up 5 bases and J gave up 1 base; unmatched junction bases: 5. The CDR3 DNA is TGCGCCAGCAGCATCCGGACAGGGGCGAACACTGAAGCTTTCTTT. It codes for CASSIRTGANTEAFF.

The chain employs TRBV30 and TRBJ1-6; 9 bases agree with TRBD1. The V gene's germline CDR1 is GTSNPN and CDR2 SVGIG (reference sequence). The CDR3 sequence is 18 residues long. V was clipped by 2 bases and J by 2 bases; unmatched bases: 10. The CDR3 here is CAWSWDRAYETYNSPLHF. DNA for the CDR3: TGTGCCTGGAGTTGGGACAGGGCGTACGAGACCTATAATTCACCCCTCCACTTT.

V gene TRBV6-1 combines with J gene TRBJ1-5; 9 bases agree with TRBD1. The CDR3 totals 16 residues. J gave up 4 bases and V 1 base, and 5 bases lay outside the gene matches. The germline V gene encodes CDR1 MNHNS and CDR2 SASEGT. The CDR3 coding sequence is TGTGCCAGCAGTGAAGATGGGACAGGGATTAATCAGCCCCAGCATTTT. Encoded protein: CASSEDGTGINQPQHF.

This clone was recorded only once. V and J are TRBV9 and TRBJ2-5; the D gene is possibly TRBD2 (6 bases). This CDR3 spans 15 amino acids. Per germline, CDR1 SGDLS and CDR2 YYNGEE. V lost 3 bases and J lost 5, with 17 bases in between. The CDR3 DNA follows: TGTGCCAGCAGCGGGACCGGAGGGCTCCCGGAGACCCAGTACTTC. Protein: CASSGTGGLPETQYF. The entire variable domain, with the rest obtained from reference TRBV9 and TRBJ2-5, is as follows: DSGVTQTPKHLITATGQRVTLRCSPRSGDLSVYWYQQSLDQGLQFLIQYYNGEERAKGNILERFSAQQFPDLHSELNLSSLELGDSALYFCASSGTGGLPETQYFGPGTRLLVL.

This chain uses TRBV14 with TRBJ2-3; D is unresolved. This CDR3 is built from 17 residues. V was clipped by 0 bases and J by 2 bases, with 15 bases between them. Germline values: CDR1 SGHDN, CDR2 FVKESK. The CDR3 sequence is CASSQDRPQPYTDTQYF. The CDR3 DNA follows: TGTGCCAGCAGCCAAGATCGCCCACAGCCCTACACAGATACGCAGTATTTT. The complete variable domain, with remaining parts taken from reference TRBV14 and TRBJ2-3, reads EAGVTQFPSHSVIEKGQTVTLRCDPISGHDNLYWYRRVMGKEIKFLLHFVKESKQDESGMPNNRFLAERTGGTYSTLKVQPAELEDSGVYFCASSQDRPQPYTDTQYFGPGTRLTVL.

The chain is built from TRBV7-2 and TRBJ2-3; no reliable D call. Germline V gene lookup returns CDR1 SGHTA and CDR2 FQGNSA. With 0 bases removed from V and 6 bases from J, the gap between germline ends came to 13 bases. This CDR3 has 15 amino acids. This CDR3 reads CASSLAAYTVDTQYF. DNA of the CDR3: TGTGCCAGCAGCTTAGCAGCCTATACCGTCGATACGCAGTATTTT.

This chain links TRBV28 with TRBJ1-2; weak D call: TRBD1 (6 bases). Germline V gives CDR1 MDHEN, CDR2 SYDVKM. Trimming left V 10 bases short and J 6 bases short, with 12 bases between. This CDR3 contains 11 residues. The CDR3: CATVRGNGYTF. In DNA, the CDR3 is TGTGCCACCGTAAGGGGGAATGGCTACACCTTC.

This clone was picked up one time. The chain couples TRBV28 to TRBJ2-1; 8 bases line up with TRBD2. J lost 5 bases, V lost 6 bases, and 9 bases had no gene match. There are 15 residues in the CDR3. The germline V gene encodes CDR1 MDHEN and CDR2 SYDVKM. The CDR3 loop reads CASRPVGGADNEQFF. The CDR3 nucleotides read TGTGCCAGCAGGCCTGTCGGGGGGGCCGACAATGAGCAGTTCTTC.

The count of this clone is one. This rearrangement joins TRBV5-1 to TRBJ2-3; 13 nucleotides agree with TRBD2. Germline V gene lookup returns CDR1 SGHRS and CDR2 YFSETQ. J lost 0 bases, V lost 4 bases, and 5 bases had no gene match. The CDR3 length is 17 residues. The CDR3 DNA reads TGCGCCAGCAGCGGACTAGCGGGGGCTTCTAGCACAGATACGCAGTATTTT. This encodes CASSGLAGASSTDTQYF.

The rearrangement joins TRBV28 to TRBJ2-7, with D perhaps matching TRBD1 or TRBD2 (5 bases each). Germline V gene lookup returns CDR1 MDHEN and CDR2 SYDVKM. CDR3 length equals 13 residues. V lost 10 bases and J 5 bases, leaving 18 bases between the germline ends. The CDR3 region has the DNA TGTGCCACCTTACCCCCAGGGAGCCACGAGCAGTACTTC. Amino acid sequence: CATLPPGSHEQYF. The full variable domain, completed using reference TRBV28 and TRBJ2-7, is DVKVTQSSRYLVKRTGEKVFLECVQDMDHENMFWYRQDPGLGLRLIYFSYDVKMKEKGDIPEGYSVSREKKERFSLILESASTNQTSMYLCATLPPGSHEQYFGPGTRLTVT.

CDR3 protein: CASRKLRGRSYEQYF. DNA of the CDR3: TGTGCCAGCAGAAAACTACGGGGTAGATCCTACGAGCAGTACTTC. The chain recombines TRBV28 with TRBJ2-7; possible D gene TRBD2, 5 bases. From germline, CDR1 is MDHEN and CDR2 SYDVKM. The CDR3 contains 15 residues. V was clipped by 6 bases and J by 1 base, with 16 bases between them.

This chain links TRBV3-1 (or the pseudogene TRBV3-2) with TRBJ2-5; the match to TRBD2 covers 9 bases. The CDR3 is 15 residues long. V was pared by 6 bases and J by 5 bases, with 10 bases of the junction left unmatched. Germline lookup yields CDR1 LGHDT and CDR2 YNNKEL (reference sequence). The CDR3 protein is CASSMPRGGAETQYF. In DNA form, the CDR3 reads TGTGCCAGCAGTATGCCCCGCGGGGGGGCGGAGACCCAGTACTTC.

The chain combines TRBV7-2 with TRBJ1-2, with D unresolved. CDR3 length: 14 residues. Germline CDR1 SGHTA, CDR2 FQGNSA. V lost 1 base and J lost 0, with 6 bases in between. Here the CDR3 DNA reads TGTGCCAGCAGCTTAGGGGTTACTAACTATGGCTACACCTTC. Its translation: CASSLGVTNYGYTF.

This chain connects TRBV4-1 to TRBJ2-1; D could derive from TRBD1 or TRBD2 (5 bases each). The V gene lost 5 bases and the J gene lost 1 base, with 6 bases spanning the gap. Looked up from germline, CDR1 is MGHRA and CDR2 is YSYEKL. The CDR3 totals 13 residues. For the CDR3, the DNA is TGCGCCAGCAGCGGGGGTTCCTACAATGAGCAGTTCTTC. Its protein is CASSGGSYNEQFF.